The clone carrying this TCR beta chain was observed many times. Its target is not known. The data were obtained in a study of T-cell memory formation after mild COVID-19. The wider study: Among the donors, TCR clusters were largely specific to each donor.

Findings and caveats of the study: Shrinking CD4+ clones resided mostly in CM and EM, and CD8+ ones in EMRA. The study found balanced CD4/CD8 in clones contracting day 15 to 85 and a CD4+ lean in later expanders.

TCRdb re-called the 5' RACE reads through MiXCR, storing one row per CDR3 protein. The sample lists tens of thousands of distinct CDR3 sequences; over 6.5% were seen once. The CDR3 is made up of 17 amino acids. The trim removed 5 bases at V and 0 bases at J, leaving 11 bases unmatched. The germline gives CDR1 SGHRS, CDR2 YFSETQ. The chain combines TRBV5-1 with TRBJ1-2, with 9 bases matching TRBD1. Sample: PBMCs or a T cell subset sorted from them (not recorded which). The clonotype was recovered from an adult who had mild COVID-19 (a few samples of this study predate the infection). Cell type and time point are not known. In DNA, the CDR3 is TGCGCCAGCAGTTGGACAGGGGCCACTACAACTAACTATGGCTACACCTTC. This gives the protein CASSWTGATTTNYGYTF.